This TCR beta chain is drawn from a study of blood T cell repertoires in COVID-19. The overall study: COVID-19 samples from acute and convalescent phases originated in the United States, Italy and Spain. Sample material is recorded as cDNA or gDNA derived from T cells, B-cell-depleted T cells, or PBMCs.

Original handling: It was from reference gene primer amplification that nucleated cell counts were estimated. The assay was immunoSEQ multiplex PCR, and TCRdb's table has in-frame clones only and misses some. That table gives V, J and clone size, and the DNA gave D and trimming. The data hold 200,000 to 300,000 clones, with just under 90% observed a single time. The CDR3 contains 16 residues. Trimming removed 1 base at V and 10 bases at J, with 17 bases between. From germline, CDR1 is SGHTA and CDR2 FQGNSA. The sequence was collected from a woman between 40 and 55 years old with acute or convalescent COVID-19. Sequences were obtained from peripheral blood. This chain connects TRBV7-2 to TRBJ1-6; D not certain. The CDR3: CASSLVSARTGSPLHF. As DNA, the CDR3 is TGTGCCAGCAGCTTAGTGTCCGCGCGGACGGGGTCACCCCTCCACTTT.